Listed here are 26 T cell receptor beta chains from one sample, sequenced in a study of cytomegalovirus exposure and HLA in healthy donors. Researchers ran the PCR with 60 Vbeta and 13 Jbeta primers. Some clones are missing from TCRdb's copy, which holds only in-frame ones; the method was immunoSEQ multiplex PCR. The sample yields around 130,000 clones, roughly 82% seen once. The sequenced sample consisted of PBMCs. These receptors were taken from a woman aged 18-35 years in good health and CMV-seropositive.

The chain joins TRBV10-2 to TRBJ2-1; D gene uncertain. Trimming took off 5 bases at V and 7 bases at J, with 9 bases between the two ends. The CDR3 sequence is 12 residues long. CDR1 WSHSY and CDR2 SAAADI come from the germline V gene. CDR3 in amino acids: CASSNSVNEQFF. CDR3 in DNA: TGCGCCAGCAGTAATTCCGTGAATGAGCAGTTCTTC.

This chain uses TRBV6-5 with TRBJ1-1, with D uncertain. The CDR3 totals 13 residues. V was shortened by 6 bases and J by 3 bases, with 11 bases between the two germline ends. The germline V gene has CDR1 MNHEY and CDR2 SVGAGI. The CDR3 spells CASRPDGDTEAFF. CDR3 DNA: TGTGCCAGCAGACCGGACGGGGACACTGAAGCTTTCTTT.

This clone occurred once. The V and J genes are TRBV5-1 and TRBJ2-1, with a weak D call TRBD2 (5 bases). Trimming pared 4 bases from V and 5 bases from J, leaving 7 bases between. CDR1 and CDR2 from the germline V gene are SGHRS and YFSETQ. There are 12 residues in the CDR3. DNA for the CDR3: TGCGCCAGCAGCGTCGGGAACAATGAGCAGTTCTTC. It encodes CASSVGNNEQFF.

This clone appeared once. The V and J genes are TRBV5-1 and TRBJ2-3; TRBD1 is a possible D gene (6 bases). V was clipped by 0 bases and J by 3 bases, with 17 bases between them. CDR3 size: 17 residues. The germline V gene has CDR1 SGHRS and CDR2 YFSETQ. CDR3 in DNA: TGCGCCAGCAGCTTGGAAAGCGGTGCTAGGGGGACAGATACGCAGTATTTT. Translation gives CASSLESGARGTDTQYF.

The CDR3 region is CASSSTIEYEQYF. The CDR3 DNA follows: TGTGCCAGCAGTTCCACGATTGAGTACGAGCAGTACTTC. The chain couples TRBV6-6 to TRBJ2-7; no definite D call. V lost 4 bases and J lost 4, with 11 bases in between. In germline, CDR1 is MNHNY, CDR2 SVGAGI (reference sequence). CDR3 size: 13 residues.

The V gene is TRBV5-4, the J gene TRBJ1-2, with D maybe TRBD1 (5 bases). This CDR3 region has 14 residues. V dropped 0 bases and J dropped 2 bases, with 8 bases sitting between them. CDR1 and CDR2 (germline): SGHNT, YYREEE (reference sequence). The DNA of the CDR3 is TGTGCCAGCAGCTTGGAGGCAGGGAACTATGGCTACACCTTC. Its translation is CASSLEAGNYGYTF.

The chain carries TRBV7-3 and TRBJ2-3, with 9 nucleotides matching TRBD1. The CDR3 consists of 16 residues. Germline assignment: CDR1 SGHTA and CDR2 FQGTGA. V lost 4 bases, J lost 0 bases, and 5 bases stayed unmatched. As DNA, the CDR3 is TGTGCCAGCAGCTCTGGACAGGGGTTTAGCACAGATACGCAGTATTTT. Protein: CASSSGQGFSTDTQYF.

CDR3 protein: CAISLTSGVYNEQFF. As DNA, the CDR3 is TGTGCCATCAGTTTGACTAGCGGGGTCTACAATGAGCAGTTCTTC. The chain recombines TRBV10-3 with TRBJ2-1; 11 positions agree with TRBD2. The CDR3 runs 15 residues. CDR1 is ENHRY and CDR2 is SYGVKD in the germline V gene. The V and J ends lost 5 bases and 3 bases, in that order; junction bases with no gene match: 3.

In DNA, the CDR3 is TGTGCCAGCAGCAGGACAGGGAACTATGGCTACACCTTC. It yields the protein CASSRTGNYGYTF. The chain joins TRBV11-2 to TRBJ1-2; 8 nucleotides align to TRBD1. The CDR3 runs to 13 residues. Unmatched junction bases numbered 1, after V lost 5 bases and J lost 2 bases. Germline V gives CDR1 SGHAT, CDR2 FQNNGV.

The genes are TRBV2 and TRBJ2-3; D is possibly TRBD1 (5 bases). Trimming removed 10 bases at V and 5 bases at J, with 16 bases between. From germline, CDR1 is SNHLY and CDR2 FYNNEI. This CDR3 has 13 amino acids. CDR3 region: CATIQGLGDTQYF. For the CDR3, the DNA is TGTGCCACGATCCAGGGCTTAGGAGATACGCAGTATTTT.

The CDR3 protein is CASSPRPGNQPQHF. The CDR3 nucleotides are TGTGCCAGCAGTCCCCGTCCAGGGAATCAGCCCCAGCATTTT. V and J are TRBV27 and TRBJ1-5; the D gene is possibly TRBD1 (5 bases). The V and J ends lost 5 bases and 4 bases respectively, with 12 bases between them. Germline CDR1 is MNHEY and CDR2 is SMNVEV (reference sequence). This CDR3 has 14 residues.

V gene TRBV5-1 combines with J gene TRBJ1-1; 10 bases align to TRBD1. CDR3 length: 14 residues. Germline values: CDR1 SGHRS, CDR2 YFSETQ. After removal of 9 bases from V and 5 bases from J, the junction contained 10 bases not matched to a gene. DNA for the CDR3: TGCGCCACCAAACTTGGGACAGGGGTTACTGAAGCTTTCTTT. Protein product: CATKLGTGVTEAFF.

The rearrangement joins TRBV7-9 to TRBJ2-5; 7 nucleotides align to TRBD2. Per germline, CDR1 SEHNR and CDR2 FQNEAQ (reference sequence). This CDR3 has 15 residues. J lost 3 bases, V lost 1 base, and 5 bases had no gene match. This chain's CDR3 is CASSLVGLAEETQYF. For the CDR3, the DNA is TGTGCCAGCAGCTTAGTGGGGCTAGCGGAAGAGACCCAGTACTTC.

On this clone: The germline gene is not matched at one end of the junction; a read error may be the cause. The chain joins TRBV7-9 to TRBJ1-1; 7 bases agree with TRBD1. The CDR3 runs to 14 residues. Germline CDR1 is SEHNR and CDR2 is FQNEAQ (reference sequence). The CDR3 sequence: CSSSLTGDGTEAFF. In nucleotides, the CDR3 is TGTTCCAGCAGCTTAACAGGGGACGGCACTGAAGCTTTCTTT.

This clone was seen a single time. J is TRBJ2-4 and V is TRBV13, with 7 bases matching TRBD2. The germline CDR1 and CDR2 sequences are PRHDT and FYEKMQ (reference sequence). The trim removed 2 bases at V and 13 bases at J, leaving 5 bases unmatched. The CDR3 runs to 12 residues. The CDR3 protein is CASSLLADTQYF. The DNA of the CDR3 is TGTGCCAGCAGCTTACTAGCGGATACCCAGTACTTC.

The rearrangement joins TRBV10-3 to TRBJ2-7; 7 bases are a match to TRBD1. CDR1 ENHRY and CDR2 SYGVKD come from the germline V gene. CDR3 length: 12 residues. V shed 5 bases, J shed 3 bases, and the junction held 1 base outside the gene matches. Here the CDR3 DNA reads TGTGCCATCAGTCCAGGGGGCTACGAGCAGTACTTC. This codes for CAISPGGYEQYF.

Only a few counts were recorded for this clone. The chain joins TRBV6-1 to TRBJ2-3, with D possibly TRBD2 on 6 matching bases. V was clipped by 6 bases and J by 7 bases, with 17 bases between them. The CDR3 is 14 residues long. Germline V gene data show CDR1 as MNHNS and CDR2 as SASEGT. CDR3 region: CASRGGGREYTQYF. The CDR3 nucleotides read TGTGCCAGCAGGGGGGGAGGCAGGGAATATACGCAGTATTTT.

The gene calls are TRBV6-1 and TRBJ1-5; TRBD1 aligns across 10 bases. V shed 3 bases and J 2 bases; nucleotides not matched to a gene: 7. The CDR3 consists of 17 residues. Germline V CDR1 and CDR2: MNHNS, SASEGT. The CDR3 sequence is CASSDGLTGGGNQPQHF. CDR3 DNA sequence: TGTGCCAGCAGTGATGGGTTGACAGGGGGCGGCAATCAGCCCCAGCATTTT.

This chain connects TRBV5-1 to TRBJ2-7; TRBD2 agrees at 7 bases. J gave up 3 bases and V 4 bases, and 1 base lay outside the gene matches. This CDR3 contains 12 residues. The germline V gene has CDR1 SGHRS and CDR2 YFSETQ. CDR3 residues: CASSRGDYEQYF. In nucleotides, the CDR3 is TGCGCCAGCAGCCGGGGGGACTACGAGCAGTACTTC.

The rearrangement links TRBV27 to TRBJ2-1, with TRBD2 matching 8 bases. Unmatched junction bases numbered 5, after V lost 9 bases and J lost 4 bases. The CDR3 contains 13 residues. Germline assignment: CDR1 MNHEY and CDR2 SMNVEV (reference sequence). The CDR3 nucleotides are TGTGCCAGTTCCTTAGCGGGATACAATGAGCAGTTCTTC. Translated, it gives CASSLAGYNEQFF.

This chain links TRBV7-9 with TRBJ1-5; 7 bases map to TRBD1. With 1 base clipped from V and 3 bases from J, the junction kept 15 bases outside the gene matches. CDR1 SEHNR and CDR2 FQNEAQ come from the germline V gene (reference sequence). This CDR3 is built from 19 residues. The CDR3 region has the DNA TGTGCCAGCAGCTTAGTGAACTTAAGGGACAGACCTTCCAATCAGCCCCAGCATTTT. Its translation is CASSLVNLRDRPSNQPQHF.

This clone was detected only a few times. The chain has TRBV5-1 and TRBJ1-2, with D possibly TRBD1 on 6 matching bases. V was trimmed by 1 base and J by 4 bases, leaving 11 bases between them. The germline CDR1 and CDR2 sequences are SGHRS and YFSETQ. CDR3 length equals 14 residues. In DNA, the CDR3 is TGCGCCAGCAGCTTGACACAGGGTGGCTATGGCTACACCTTC. Encoded protein: CASSLTQGGYGYTF.

The V call is TRBV6-5, the J call TRBJ2-7; TRBD1 matches at 7 bases. This CDR3 comprises 14 residues. Unmatched junction bases numbered 5, after V lost 3 bases and J lost 3 bases. Germline CDR1 and CDR2: MNHEY and SVGAGI. CDR3 bases: TGTGCCAGCAGTTATAGGGGGCCCCTCTACGAGCAGTACTTC. It specifies CASSYRGPLYEQYF.

This sequence joins TRBV29-1 and TRBJ2-5; the match to TRBD1 covers 9 bases. Germline V gene lookup returns CDR1 SQVTM and CDR2 ANQGSEA. V dropped 3 bases and J dropped 5; count of bases not matched to a gene: 13. The CDR3 loop spans 16 amino acids. The CDR3 is CSVDYRDRVLSETQYF. In DNA form, the CDR3 reads TGCAGCGTTGACTACCGGGACAGGGTTCTTTCGGAGACCCAGTACTTC.

The genes are TRBV10-3 and TRBJ2-3, with D perhaps TRBD2 (6 bases). The germline CDR1 and CDR2 sequences are ENHRY and SYGVKD. The CDR3 extends over 15 amino acids. V lost 3 bases to trimming and J lost 1 base, with 11 bases between them. The CDR3 loop is CAISDGTAGTDTQYF. DNA of the CDR3: TGTGCCATCAGTGACGGGACTGCAGGCACAGATACGCAGTATTTT.

This sequence joins TRBV11-2 and TRBJ1-3; D unclear. The length of the CDR3 is 16 residues. Trimming stripped 5 bases from V and 0 bases from J, with 14 bases between. Germline V gene lookup returns CDR1 SGHAT and CDR2 FQNNGV. The CDR3 bases are TGTGCCAGCAGCCATTACCAGGAACTCTCTGGAAACACCATATATTTT. Protein sequence: CASSHYQELSGNTIYF.